This T cell receptor beta chain was sequenced for a study of shared clonotypes between healthy human individuals. Naive CD8 cells comprised CD45RO-negative, CCR7-positively selected cells, excluding terminally differentiated effector memory CD45RA+ cells. From germline, CDR1 is PRHDT and CDR2 FYEKMQ (reference sequence). J lost 3 bases, V lost 5 bases, and 7 bases had no gene match. The CDR3 is 16 residues long. In the authors' workflow: Junction-only immunoSEQ data arrived without quality scores, meaning filtering differed. The assay was immunoSEQ multiplex PCR, and TCRdb's table has in-frame clones only and misses some. The V and J calls and clone size come from that table; D and trimming were worked out from the DNA. The sample has around 2,000,000 clones; around 96% are singletons.

This chain joins TRBV13 and TRBJ2-2; 9 nucleotides agree with TRBD1. The receptor was isolated from a man aged 18 to 30 in good health. The sample was naive CD8+ T cells sorted from blood. The CDR3 reads CASSLRWTGDTGELFF. CDR3 in DNA: TGTGCCAGCAGCCTTCGCTGGACAGGGGACACCGGGGAGCTGTTTTTT. The full variable domain, rest sourced from reference TRBV13 and TRBJ2-2, is AAGVIQSPRHLIKEKRETATLKCYPIPRHDTVYWYQQGPGQDPQFLISFYEKMQSDKGSIPDRFSAQQFSDYHSELNMSSLELGDSALYFCASSLRWTGDTGELFFGEGSRLTVL.